A single sample gave rise to the 7 T cell receptor beta chains below, sequenced in a study of shared clonotypes between healthy human individuals. Repertoires were generated with immunoSEQ multiplex PCR, while TCRdb's copy carries only in-frame clones and drops some. Of about a million clones detected, 65% to 75% appear once; the ten largest clones hold around 1.5%. Sequenced: memory CD4+ T cells sorted from blood. Subset reported: CD45RA-negative fraction. The receptors here all came from a young man in good health.

Details on this clone: This specimen includes other DNA sequences encoding the same CDR3. This chain connects TRBV5-1 to TRBJ2-7, with D possibly TRBD2 on 6 matching bases. Per the germline V gene, CDR1 is SGHRS and CDR2 is YFSETQ. CDR3 size: 12 residues. V gave up 2 bases and J gave up 6 bases, with 9 bases separating them. This chain's CDR3 is CASSFSGGEQYF. The CDR3 DNA reads TGCGCCAGCAGCTTCTCCGGGGGCGAGCAGTACTTC.

V is TRBV18 and J is TRBJ2-3, with 7 nucleotides matching TRBD2. Germline V gene sequence: CDR1 KGHSH, CDR2 LQKENI. The CDR3 runs 14 residues. The ends lost 3 bases at V and 3 bases at J; junction bases unmatched: 3. CDR3: CASSPSGRTDTQYF. CDR3 coding DNA: TGTGCCAGCTCACCTAGCGGGCGGACAGATACGCAGTATTTT.

The V and J genes are TRBV4-1 and TRBJ2-7; tentative D call: TRBD2 (5 bases). Germline lookup yields CDR1 MGHRA and CDR2 YSYEKL. V gave up 0 bases and J gave up 5 bases, with 17 bases separating them. The CDR3 loop spans 16 amino acids. The CDR3 is CASSQERPGGIDEQYF. DNA for the CDR3: TGCGCCAGCAGCCAAGAAAGGCCCGGAGGAATCGACGAGCAGTACTTC.

The V gene is TRBV5-6, the J gene TRBJ2-5, with 11 bases matching TRBD2. The germline V gene encodes CDR1 SGHDT and CDR2 YYEEEE. With 2 bases clipped from V and 10 bases from J, the junction kept 7 bases outside the gene matches. The CDR3 has 14 residues. CDR3 nucleotide sequence: TGTGCCAGCAGCTTTGGGCTAGCGGGGGGTGGCCAGTACTTC. Protein sequence: CASSFGLAGGGQYF.

The chain carries TRBV18 and TRBJ2-1; TRBD2 matches 13 bases. Germline loops: CDR1 KGHSH, CDR2 LQKENI. Trimming cost V 6 bases and J 6 bases; bases outside gene matches: 5. The CDR3 runs 15 residues. The CDR3 bases are TGTGCCAGCTCGTCAACTAGCGGGAGGGCCAATGAGCAGTTCTTC. Encoded protein: CASSSTSGRANEQFF.

The table lists this clone with a few counts. The rearrangement joins TRBV29-1 to TRBJ1-2; D is ambiguous. V lost 3 bases to trimming and J lost 0 bases, with 11 bases between them. The CDR3 sequence is 14 residues long. Germline V gene data show CDR1 as SQVTM and CDR2 as ANQGSEA. This CDR3 reads CSVDRPAANYGYTF. The CDR3 bases are TGCAGCGTTGACCGCCCAGCGGCTAACTATGGCTACACCTTC.

In regard to this clone: This specimen includes other DNA sequences encoding the same CDR3. The chain joins TRBV5-6 to TRBJ2-5; no reliable D call. This CDR3 is built from 12 residues. With 0 bases removed from V and 5 bases from J, the gap between germline ends came to 5 bases. The germline CDR1 and CDR2 sequences are SGHDT and YYEEEE. CDR3: CASSLGLETQYF. CDR3 nucleotides: TGTGCCAGCAGCTTGGGACTCGAGACCCAGTACTTC.